This is a list of T cell receptor beta chains from one sample in a study of naive and memory T cell subsets. TCRdb recomputed calls from the 5' RACE reads with MiXCR, one row per CDR3 protein. The sample lists over 50,000 distinct CDR3 sequences, about 7.1% seen once, with approximately 10% in the top ten. All receptors derive from a female donor in good health. Both conserved end residues are part of each CDR3. A D gene is named only where the DNA matches it firmly. The size field is filled for only some rows; it gives once, few, many or a size class.

TRBV30	12	.	.	TRBJ1-1	CAWSPPRDEAFF	TGTGCCTGGAGTCCGCCTAGAGATGAAGCTTTCTTT
TRBV7-3	13	.	few	TRBJ1-4	CASSQGVGEKLFF	TGTGCCAGCAGCCAGGGTGTCGGTGAAAAACTGTTTTTT
TRBV4-1	11	.	.	TRBJ2-7	CASSRDGEQYF	TGCGCCAGCAGCCGAGACGGCGAGCAGTACTTC
TRBV25-1	15	.	few	TRBJ2-3	CASSQRQKRGDTQYF	TGTGCCAGCAGCCAGCGACAGAAGAGAGGAGATACGCAGTATTTT
TRBV6-4	15	TRBD1	.	TRBJ2-1	CASSRQGESYNEQFF	TGTGCCAGCAGCAGACAGGGGGAGTCCTACAATGAGCAGTTCTTC
TRBV28	10	.	few	TRBJ1-2	CASGNYGYTF	TGTGCCAGCGGTAACTATGGCTACACCTTC
TRBV27	15	.	few	TRBJ2-1	CASSLGLSTYNEQFF	TGTGCCAGCAGTTTAGGTCTATCAACCTACAATGAGCAGTTCTTC
TRBV27	14	.	.	TRBJ1-2	CASSLKGGNYGDTF	TGTGCCAGCAGTTTAAAGGGGGGAAACTATGGCGACACCTTC
TRBV18	13	.	few	TRBJ2-5	CASSPQGHETQYF	TGTGCCAGCTCACCACAAGGGCACGAGACCCAGTACTTC
TRBV7-9	15	.	few	TRBJ1-4	CASSVHRDINEKLFF	TGTGCCAGCAGCGTTCACCGGGACATTAATGAAAAACTGTTTTTT
TRBV30	13	.	.	TRBJ2-5	CAWSVGHQETQYF	TGTGCCTGGAGTGTTGGTCACCAAGAGACCCAGTACTTC
TRBV7-6	14	.	few	TRBJ1-3	CASSLNGDGNTIYF	TGTGCCAGCAGCTTAAACGGGGACGGAAACACCATATATTTT
TRBV28	14	.	.	TRBJ1-2	CASSLPGFNYGYTF	TGTGCCAGCAGTTTACCTGGATTTAACTATGGCTACACCTTC
TRBV19	16	.	.	TRBJ1-2	CASSIAGQFKNYGYTF	TGTGCCAGTAGTATAGCGGGGCAGTTCAAGAACTATGGCTACACCTTC
TRBV7-2	13	.	few	TRBJ2-7	CASSSPAEIEQYF	TGTGCCAGCAGTAGTCCGGCCGAGATCGAGCAGTACTTC
TRBV7-8	17	.	few	TRBJ2-5	CASDLPPSGKYQETQYF	TGTGCCAGCGACCTCCCCCCGTCGGGGAAGTACCAAGAGACCCAGTACTTC
TRBV5-4	14	.	.	TRBJ1-2	CASSPTGSAYGYTF	TGTGCCAGCAGCCCGACCGGTTCCGCGTATGGCTACACCTTC
TRBV29-1	12	.	.	TRBJ2-5	CSVGNSQETQYF	TGCAGCGTTGGTAACAGCCAAGAGACCCAGTACTTC
TRBV19	16	.	.	TRBJ2-4	CASSVWMYGAKNIQYF	TGTGCCAGTTCGGTTTGGATGTATGGAGCCAAAAACATTCAGTACTTC
TRBV5-1	14	TRBD1	.	TRBJ2-1	CASSKSGQTDEQFF	TGCGCCAGCAGCAAATCGGGACAGACGGATGAGCAGTTCTTC
TRBV12-3/TRBV12-4	14	TRBD1	many	TRBJ1-2	CASNTQGAYYGYTF	TGTGCCAGCAACACGCAGGGGGCTTACTATGGCTACACCTTC
TRBV5-5	17	.	.	TRBJ2-3	CASSLVGRTAATDTQYF	TGTGCCAGCAGCTTGGTCGGAAGGACAGCCGCCACAGATACGCAGTATTTT
TRBV9	17	.	many	TRBJ1-2	CASSPTFGTGWNYGYTF	TGTGCCAGCAGCCCGACTTTCGGTACGGGCTGGAACTATGGCTACACCTTC
TRBV7-2	14	TRBD1	many	TRBJ1-1	CASSSDRGWAEAFF	TGTGCCAGCAGCTCGGACAGGGGGTGGGCTGAAGCTTTCTTT
TRBV12-3/TRBV12-4	13	TRBD1	many	TRBJ1-6	CASSGQEQTPLHF	TGTGCCAGCAGTGGACAGGAACAAACACCCCTCCACTTT
TRBV12-3/TRBV12-4	15	.	many	TRBJ1-2	CASSPERTVWDGYTF	TGTGCCAGCAGCCCGGAACGGACAGTTTGGGATGGCTACACCTTC
TRBV19	17	.	.	TRBJ2-3	CASSIDRGAVSTDTQYF	TGTGCCAGTAGTATAGACAGGGGGGCCGTAAGCACAGATACGCAGTATTTT
TRBV12-3/TRBV12-4	13	.	many	TRBJ1-1	CASSFRSLAGAFF	TGTGCCAGCAGTTTCCGCTCCTTAGCCGGAGCTTTCTTT
TRBV20-1	14	.	.	TRBJ2-7	CSARAYRDSYEQYF	TGCAGTGCTAGAGCTTACAGGGATTCCTACGAGCAGTACTTC
TRBV18	14	.	many	TRBJ1-1	CASSPSRGGTEAFF	TGTGCCAGCTCACCCTCCAGGGGCGGGACTGAAGCTTTCTTT
TRBV12-3/TRBV12-4	16	.	many	TRBJ2-3	CASSQWVTTITDTQYF	TGTGCCAGCAGCCAATGGGTCACGACCATCACAGATACGCAGTATTTT
TRBV7-6	14	.	.	TRBJ2-5	CASGRGGRGETQYF	TGTGCCAGCGGACGGGGAGGCAGAGGGGAGACCCAGTACTTC
TRBV7-9	13	.	few	TRBJ1-1	CATHWTGYTEAFF	TGTGCCACACACTGGACGGGCTACACTGAAGCTTTCTTT
TRBV6-5	14	.	.	TRBJ1-1	CASSYLSENTEAFF	TGTGCCAGCAGTTACCTTTCGGAGAACACTGAAGCTTTCTTT
TRBV15	13	.	.	TRBJ2-5	CATSRDFPAPQYF	TGTGCCACCAGCAGAGATTTCCCGGCACCCCAGTACTTC
TRBV29-1	17	TRBD1	.	TRBJ2-6	CSVDDMGDSSGANVLTF	TGCAGCGTTGATGATATGGGGGACAGCTCTGGGGCCAACGTCCTGACTTTC